The 5 T cell receptor beta chains below were found in one sample sequenced in a study of cytomegalovirus exposure and HLA in healthy donors. Primers for the PCR totalled 60 Vbeta and 13 Jbeta. Generated by immunoSEQ multiplex PCR, the TCRdb table keeps only in-frame clones and is missing some. Here the sample table reports 70,000 to 80,000 clones. Sequencing was done on a sample of PBMCs. The receptors come from a man aged 35-49 years in good health and CMV-seronegative.

The chain has TRBV2 and TRBJ2-7, with D maybe TRBD1 (5 bases). CDR3 size: 11 residues. Deletions cut 6 bases from V and 9 bases from J, with 12 bases between. Germline lookup yields CDR1 SNHLY and CDR2 FYNNEI. This CDR3 is CASRSQVLQYF. DNA for the CDR3: TGTGCCAGCAGATCACAGGTCCTGCAGTACTTC. Supplemented by reference TRBV2 and TRBJ2-7, the full variable domain reads EPEVTQTPSHQVTQMGQEVILRCVPISNHLYFYWYRQILGQKVEFLVSFYNNEISEKSEIFDDQFSVERPDGSNFTLKIRSTKLEDSAMYFCASRSQVLQYFGPGTRLTVT.

For the CDR3, the DNA is TGCGCCAGCAGAAGAATGGTAGCGAACACCGGGGAGCTGTTTTTT. Its translation is CASRRMVANTGELFF. The rearrangement links TRBV4-1 to TRBJ2-2; D not certain. V shed 6 bases and J shed 0 bases, with 11 bases lying between them. Germline V gene data show CDR1 as MGHRA and CDR2 as YSYEKL. This CDR3 has 15 amino acids.

The genes are TRBV9 and TRBJ2-6, with D possibly TRBD2 on 5 matching bases. Germline loops: CDR1 SGDLS, CDR2 YYNGEE. This CDR3 is built from 17 residues. V was pared by 1 base and J by 2 bases, with 13 bases between. CDR3 nucleotides: TGTGCCAGCAGCGTAAGGTCTGGAGCGGCTGGGGCCAACGTCCTGACTTTC. This sequence encodes CASSVRSGAAGANVLTF.

The chain joins TRBV5-6 to TRBJ1-4, with no clear D. CDR3 length: 15 residues. The V end lost 1 base, the J end lost 5 bases, and 12 bases lay between the germline ends. In germline, CDR1 is SGHDT, CDR2 YYEEEE. CDR3 sequence (DNA): TGTGCCAGCAGCTTGATCTGGGCTCAGAATGAAAAACTGTTTTTT. It codes for CASSLIWAQNEKLFF.

The gene calls are TRBV5-5 and TRBJ2-7; D gene ambiguous. CDR1 is SGHKS and CDR2 is YYEKEE in the germline V gene (reference sequence). Trimming took off 7 bases at V and 6 bases at J, with 8 bases between the two ends. The CDR3 is made up of 10 amino acids. The CDR3 here is CASGDFEQYF. As DNA, the CDR3 is TGTGCCAGCGGAGACTTCGAGCAGTACTTC. Variable domain in full (rest from reference TRBV5-5 and TRBJ2-7): DAGVTQSPTHLIKTRGQQVTLRCSPISGHKSVSWYQQVLGQGPQFIFQYYEKEERGRGNFPDRFSARQFPNYSSELNVNALLLGDSALYLCASGDFEQYFGPGTRLTVT.